This T cell receptor beta chain is drawn from a study of PD-L1 blockade in urothelial cancer (dated by TCRdb to the late 2010s). Regarding the complete study: All patients started therapy around 2014 and received atezolizumab 1,200 mg intravenously every 3 weeks. An exploratory multi-omic analysis was conducted of the somatic, immune and clinical correlates of response to PD-L1 blockade with atezolizumab in urothelial cancer. Blood samples gave median yields of around 150,000 T cells and over 80,000 unique TCRs, along with a median clonality of 0.080. Patients had an ECOG performance status of 0 or 1 and had received between 0 and 3 prior chemotherapy regimens. Blood samples were analyzed at 3 weeks after treatment start (second dose) and at 6 weeks after treatment start. Durable clinical benefit was achieved by nine patients but not by the remaining 20. Pretreatment tumor samples, along with matched peripheral blood serially collected before and after atezolizumab treatment, were subjected to TCR sequencing. Durable clinical benefit was defined as a progression-free survival longer than 6 months, and TCR features were additionally tested against progression-free survival and overall survival. Around 30 patients had pretreatment blood TCR-seq, roughly 24 had at least one posttreatment blood collection, and roughly 24 had tumor TCR-seq. About nine tenths of the roughly 29 patients were identified as males with urothelial cancer of bladder origin, and a prior smoking history was reported by 18 of 29 patients. Whole exome sequencing and RNA sequencing of pretreatment tumors were performed alongside TCR sequencing in the same patients. Here is what the overall study found, with its caveats: Because of the small sample size (n ≈ 29) and the many exploratory analyses performed, the results are intended to be regarded as hypothesis-generating. Improved progression-free and overall survival was found to be associated with pretreatment peripheral blood TCR clonality below the median. Patients with durable benefit showed greater expansion of tumor-associated TCR clones in peripheral blood 3 weeks after starting treatment (n ≈ 21, p = 0.022).

CDR1 is given as SGHNT and CDR2 as YYREEE, both from the germline V gene (reference sequence). At the junction V is shortened by 4 bases and J by 3 bases; bases outside the gene matches: 7. The CDR3 has 14 amino acids, counting the end cysteine and phenylalanine. Here the CDR3 DNA is all that survives: 42 bases in frame from base 1. The time point label, as the study defines it: peripheral blood 6 weeks after treatment start. The cohort included some 30 patients with locally advanced or metastatic urothelial carcinoma who were treated at Memorial Sloan Kettering on a trial protocol. Peripheral blood mononuclear cells were collected pretreatment and during treatment, at between 1 and 8 total time points per patient. The Qiagen DNeasy Blood extraction kit was used to purify genomic DNA from total PBMCs and tumor samples. PBMCs were collected pretreatment and during treatment, and were isolated and stored as previously described.

Synthetic TCR analog templates were spiked into each PCR to estimate absolute template abundance from read counts. The immunoSEQ assay used bias-controlled V and J gene primers to amplify TCRbeta CDR3 regions from genomic DNA. Sequencing of rearranged TCRbeta segments was performed at approximately 20X coverage. The original methods were these. Sequencing errors were corrected by clustering and CDR3s were annotated against IMGT to assign V, D and J genes. Out-of-frame and stop-codon sequences were excluded, and only productive TCRbeta rearrangements were used in downstream analyses. Clonality was calculated as one minus the Shannon entropy normalized by the log of the number of unique productive sequences. Clones differing between time points or between blood and tumor were identified by Fisher's exact test with Benjamini-Hochberg correction at adjusted p below 0.01. TCRdb carries this immuneACCESS record with in-frame sequences only. Its versions omit some clonotypes, under half of them owing to an unresolved V gene in the studies checked, with the rest unexplained. V and J calls and clone size are given by that table; D and trimming were obtained from the DNA. The sample data list about 110,000 clones, and 85% to 95% of these were observed just once. The ten largest clones take up approximately 3.8% of the sample.

With regard to this clone: Its antigen specificity is not known. Within one base of it there is no much larger clone, and no base qualities were kept.

The receptor chain draws on TRBV5-4 and TRBJ2-7; a stretch of 7 junction bases matches TRBD2. This sequence originates from a man aged 55 to 69 with urothelial cancer. Material: PBMCs, obtained around atezolizumab (anti-PD-L1) treatment. The CDR3 sequence is CASSRGERDYEQYF. The DNA sequence reads TGTGCCAGCAGCCGGGGGGAACGGGACTACGAGCAGTACTTC.